This paragraph covers one T cell receptor beta chain sequence. The target antigen is unknown. This entry comes from a study of OX40 agonist ivuxolimab in advanced cancers. Study at large: The diagnoses of dose-escalation patients were hepatocellular carcinoma, melanoma, renal cell or head and neck cancer. Regarding the study as a whole: There was clonal expansion of CD4+ and CD8+ blood T cells by week 6 at 0.1 to 3.0 mg/kg.

Profiling relied on immunoSEQ multiplex PCR, and the TCRdb table lists in-frame clones only, not all of them. The data contain about 61,000 clones, approximately 92% of them singletons. With 6 bases clipped from V and 0 bases from J, the junction kept 8 bases outside the gene matches. The germline CDR1 and CDR2 sequences are SEHNR and FQNEAQ (reference sequence). The length of the CDR3 is 18 residues. The receptor was derived from an adult with an advanced solid tumor such as melanoma, head and neck, liver or kidney cancer. The specimen comprised CD4+ or CD8+ T cells sorted from blood, sampled in a trial of the OX40 agonist ivuxolimab. The V gene is TRBV7-9, the J gene TRBJ2-1; 13 bases align to TRBD2. The CDR3 DNA follows: TGTGCCAGCAGTGGACTAGCGGGAGTCGCCAGCTCCTACAATGAGCAGTTCTTC. This codes for CASSGLAGVASSYNEQFF.